The 2 T cell receptor beta chains below were found in one sample sequenced in a study of Graves' ophthalmopathy and Graves' hyperthyroidism. RNA transcripts provided the template for amplifying TCR beta CDR3 regions. In the first round, RT-PCR was carried out with HTBI primers, and a multiplex PCR formed the second round. TCRdb analysed the multiplex PCR reads with MiXCR anew, one entry per CDR3 protein. The table records hundreds of thousands of distinct CDR3 sequences, about a fifth of them present only once. The material sequenced was peripheral blood. The source is a woman aged 18-29 years with stable Graves' hyperthyroidism. Some clones in this sample may be carry-over from other donors' samples.

This clonotype was seen repeatedly, ten times or more. The chain has TRBV12-3 or TRBV12-4 and TRBJ1-1; unclear D gene. The CDR3 runs 14 residues. Trimming pared 5 bases from V and 0 bases from J, leaving 10 bases between. The CDR3 protein is CASSPWTVNTEAFF. DNA of the CDR3: TGTGCCAGCAGTCCCTGGACGGTGAACACTGAAGCTTTCTTT.

This clonotype was recorded at least ten times. The gene calls are TRBV12-3 or TRBV12-4 and TRBJ2-2; tentative D call: TRBD1 (6 bases). The ends were cut back, 7 bases at V and 1 base at J, with 19 bases in the middle. This CDR3 has 17 residues. CDR3 sequence: CASNPPPWDKNTGELFF. CDR3 in DNA: TGTGCCAGCAACCCGCCTCCCTGGGACAAGAACACCGGGGAGCTGTTTTTT.